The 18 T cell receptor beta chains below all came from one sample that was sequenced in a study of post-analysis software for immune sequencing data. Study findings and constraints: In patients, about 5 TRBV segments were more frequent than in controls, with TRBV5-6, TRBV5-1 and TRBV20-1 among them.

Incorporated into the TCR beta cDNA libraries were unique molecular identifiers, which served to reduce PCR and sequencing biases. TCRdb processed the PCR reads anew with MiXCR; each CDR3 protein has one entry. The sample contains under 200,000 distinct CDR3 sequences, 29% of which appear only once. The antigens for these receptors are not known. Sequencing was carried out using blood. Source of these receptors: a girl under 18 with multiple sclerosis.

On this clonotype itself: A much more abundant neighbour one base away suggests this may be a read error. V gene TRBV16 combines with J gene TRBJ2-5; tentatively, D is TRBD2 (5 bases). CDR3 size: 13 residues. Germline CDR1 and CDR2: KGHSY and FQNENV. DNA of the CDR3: TGTGCCAGCATCCAATGGGGAGAAGAGACCCAGTACTTC. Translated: CASIQWGEETQYF.

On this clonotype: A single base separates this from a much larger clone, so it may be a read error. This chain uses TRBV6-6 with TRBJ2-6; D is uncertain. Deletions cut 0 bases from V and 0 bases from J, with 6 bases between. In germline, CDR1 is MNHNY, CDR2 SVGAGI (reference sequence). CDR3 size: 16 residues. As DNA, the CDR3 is TGTGCCAGCAGTTACTCGAGTGTCTCTGGGGCCAACGTCCTGACTTTC. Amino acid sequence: CASSYSSVSGANVLTF.

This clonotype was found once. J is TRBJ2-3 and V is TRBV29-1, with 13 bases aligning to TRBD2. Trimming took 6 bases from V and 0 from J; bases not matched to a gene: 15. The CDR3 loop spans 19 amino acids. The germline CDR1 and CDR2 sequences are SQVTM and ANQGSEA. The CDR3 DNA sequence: TGCAGCGTCCCGACCGATACCTTACTAGCGGGGGGGAGCACAGATACGCAGTATTTT. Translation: CSVPTDTLLAGGSTDTQYF.

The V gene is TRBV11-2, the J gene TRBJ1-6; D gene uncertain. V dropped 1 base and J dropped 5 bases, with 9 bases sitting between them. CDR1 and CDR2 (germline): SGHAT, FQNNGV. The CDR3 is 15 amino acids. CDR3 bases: TGTGCCAGCAGCTTAGGGCCCCGTCATAATTCACCCCTCCACTTT. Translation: CASSLGPRHNSPLHF. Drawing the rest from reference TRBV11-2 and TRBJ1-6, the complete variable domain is EAGVAQSPRYKIIEKRQSVAFWCNPISGHATLYWYQQILGQGPKLLIQFQNNGVVDDSQLPKDRFSAERLKGVDSTLKIQPAKLEDSAVYLCASSLGPRHNSPLHFGNGTRLTVT.

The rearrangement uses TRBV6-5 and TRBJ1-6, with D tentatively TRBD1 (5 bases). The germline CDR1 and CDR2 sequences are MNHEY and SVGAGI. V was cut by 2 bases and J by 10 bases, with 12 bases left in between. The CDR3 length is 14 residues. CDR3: CASSYQGKGSPLHF. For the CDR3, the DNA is TGTGCCAGCAGTTACCAGGGAAAGGGGTCACCCCTCCACTTT.

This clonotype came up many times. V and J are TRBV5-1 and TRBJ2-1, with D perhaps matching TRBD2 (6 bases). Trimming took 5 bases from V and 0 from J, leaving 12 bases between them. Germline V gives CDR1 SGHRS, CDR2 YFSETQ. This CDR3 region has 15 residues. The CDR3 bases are TGCGCCAGCAGTGTAGCGGATTACTCCTACAATGAGCAGTTCTTC. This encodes CASSVADYSYNEQFF.

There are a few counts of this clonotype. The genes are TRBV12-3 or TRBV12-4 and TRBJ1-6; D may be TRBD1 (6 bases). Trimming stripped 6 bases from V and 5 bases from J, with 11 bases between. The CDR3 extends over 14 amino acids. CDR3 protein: CASSPRQDNSPLHF. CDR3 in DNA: TGTGCCAGCAGCCCGAGACAGGATAATTCACCCCTCCACTTT.

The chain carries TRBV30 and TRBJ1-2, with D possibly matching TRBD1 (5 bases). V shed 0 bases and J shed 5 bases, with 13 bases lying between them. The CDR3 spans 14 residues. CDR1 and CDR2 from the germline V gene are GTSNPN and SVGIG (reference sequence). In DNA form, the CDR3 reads TGTGCCTGGAGTGTGGGGGATGGAGGTTATGGCTACACCTTC. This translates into CAWSVGDGGYGYTF. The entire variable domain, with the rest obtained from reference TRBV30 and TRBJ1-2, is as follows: SQTIHQWPATLVQPVGSPLSLECTVEGTSNPNLYWYRQAAGRGLQLLFYSVGIGQISSEVPQNLSASRPQDRQFILSSKKLLLSDSGFYLCAWSVGDGGYGYTFGSGTRLTVV.

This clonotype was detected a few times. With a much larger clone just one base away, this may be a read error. CDR3 DNA sequence: TGCAGCGCAACCCCAGATCTTGGGAAGCAGTACTTC. Translating gives CSATPDLGKQYF. The chain carries TRBV29-1 and TRBJ2-7; D is uncertain. V was pared by 7 bases and J by 8 bases, with 18 bases between. This CDR3 has 12 residues. Germline V CDR1 and CDR2: SQVTM, ANQGSEA.

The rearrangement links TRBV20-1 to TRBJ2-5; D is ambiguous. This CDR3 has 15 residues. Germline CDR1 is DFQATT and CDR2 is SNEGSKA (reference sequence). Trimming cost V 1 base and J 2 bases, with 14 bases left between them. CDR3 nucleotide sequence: TGCAGTGCTAGAGGTTTGACTGCATATCAAGAGACCCAGTACTTC. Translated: CSARGLTAYQETQYF.

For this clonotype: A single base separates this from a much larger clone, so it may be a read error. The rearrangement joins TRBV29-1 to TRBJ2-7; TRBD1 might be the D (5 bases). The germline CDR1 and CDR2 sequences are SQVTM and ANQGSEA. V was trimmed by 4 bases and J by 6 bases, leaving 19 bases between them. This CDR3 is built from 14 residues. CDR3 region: CSVAPRLQVIEQYF. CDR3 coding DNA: TGCAGCGTTGCTCCTCGGTTACAGGTAATCGAGCAGTACTTC.

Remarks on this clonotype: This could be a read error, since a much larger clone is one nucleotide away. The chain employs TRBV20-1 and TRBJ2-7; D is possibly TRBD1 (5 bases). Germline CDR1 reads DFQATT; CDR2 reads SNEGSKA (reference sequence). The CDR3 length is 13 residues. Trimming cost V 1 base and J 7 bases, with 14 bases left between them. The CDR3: CSARVRVYNEQYF. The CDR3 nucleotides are TGCAGTGCTAGAGTCAGGGTCTACAATGAGCAGTACTTC.

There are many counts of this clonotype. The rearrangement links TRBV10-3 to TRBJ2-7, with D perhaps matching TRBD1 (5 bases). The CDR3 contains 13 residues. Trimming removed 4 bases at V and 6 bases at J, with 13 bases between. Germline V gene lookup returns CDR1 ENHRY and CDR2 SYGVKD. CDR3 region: CAISGEQDFEQYF. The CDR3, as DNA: TGTGCCATCAGTGGGGAACAGGATTTCGAGCAGTACTTC.

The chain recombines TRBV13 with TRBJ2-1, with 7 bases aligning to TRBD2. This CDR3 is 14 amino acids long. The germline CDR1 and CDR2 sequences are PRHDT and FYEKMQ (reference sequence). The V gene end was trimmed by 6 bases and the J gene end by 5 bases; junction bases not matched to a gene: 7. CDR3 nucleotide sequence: TGTGCCAGCAGGGGGCTAGCGGACCACAATGAGCAGTTCTTC. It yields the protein CASRGLADHNEQFF.

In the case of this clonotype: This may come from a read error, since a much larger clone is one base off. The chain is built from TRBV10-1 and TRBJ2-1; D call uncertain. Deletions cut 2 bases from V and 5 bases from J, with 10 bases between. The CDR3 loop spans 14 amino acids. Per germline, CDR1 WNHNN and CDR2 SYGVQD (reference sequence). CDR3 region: CASSELGSNNEQFF. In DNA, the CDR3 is TGCGCCAGCAGTGAGCTAGGGTCCAACAATGAGCAGTTCTTC.

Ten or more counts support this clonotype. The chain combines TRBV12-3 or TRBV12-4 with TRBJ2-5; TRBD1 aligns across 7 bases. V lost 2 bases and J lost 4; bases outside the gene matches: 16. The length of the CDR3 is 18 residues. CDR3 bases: TGTGCCAGCAGTTTATGGGCAGGGGGAAGCGGTCCTGGAGAGACCCAGTACTTC. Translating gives CASSLWAGGSGPGETQYF.

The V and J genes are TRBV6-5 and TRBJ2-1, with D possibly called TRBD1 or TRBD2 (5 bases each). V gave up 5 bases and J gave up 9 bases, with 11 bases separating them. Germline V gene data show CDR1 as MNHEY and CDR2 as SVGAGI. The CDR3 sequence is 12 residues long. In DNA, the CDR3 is TGTGCCAGCAGTACGGGGCGAGGTGAGCAGTTCTTC. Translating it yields CASSTGRGEQFF.

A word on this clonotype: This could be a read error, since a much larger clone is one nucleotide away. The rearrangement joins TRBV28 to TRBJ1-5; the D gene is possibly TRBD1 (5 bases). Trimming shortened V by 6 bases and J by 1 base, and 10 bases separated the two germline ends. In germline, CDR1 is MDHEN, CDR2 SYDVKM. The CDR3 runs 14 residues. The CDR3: CASRAGRSNQPQHF. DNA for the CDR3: TGTGCCAGCAGAGCGGGACGGAGCAATCAGCCCCAGCATTTT.